Here is one T cell receptor (beta chain) with its context. What it recognizes is unknown. This specimen comes from a study of T cells in localized non-small cell lung cancer. Whole-study results and caveats: Investigators sequenced only a single tumor region, leaving heterogeneity possible. Uninvolved adjacent lung showed peak T cell clonality, exceeding tumor. For the top 100 tumor clones, a median roughly 55 also appeared in adjacent lung.

Trimming removed 4 bases from V and 0 bases from J, with 12 bases in between. Germline V gene sequence: CDR1 GTSNPN, CDR2 SVGIG (reference sequence). The CDR3 runs to 14 residues. The assay was immunoSEQ multiplex PCR, and TCRdb's table has in-frame clones only and misses some. The data hold roughly 48,000 clones, with around 81% observed a single time. The receptor comes from a woman aged 40-70 years with stage II lung adenocarcinoma. This chain links TRBV30 with TRBJ1-2; a weak D match, TRBD1 (5 bases). Sequences were derived from PBMCs, sampled before any cancer treatment. This CDR3 reads CAWILDTSNYGYTF. The CDR3 DNA reads TGTGCCTGGATCCTGGACACGTCTAACTATGGCTACACCTTC.